The 15 T cell receptor beta chains below come from one sample, sequenced in a study of blood T cells in healthy people across ages. PCR was performed a second time for roughly 7 to 11 cycles using a sample-barcoded 5' primer and a J-beta primer mix. TCRdb itself ran the 5' RACE reads through MiXCR, one entry per CDR3 protein. The table shows 1.5 million to 2 million distinct CDR3 sequences, with about 28% occurring only once. The sample consisted of blood. The receptors were sampled from a woman between 25 and 40 years old in good health.

The chain uses TRBV7-2 and TRBJ2-5, with a tentative D call TRBD2 (6 bases). Per germline, CDR1 SGHTA and CDR2 FQGNSA. This CDR3 has 14 amino acids. The V end was cut by 4 bases, the J end by 3 bases, with 12 bases between. Here the CDR3 DNA reads TGTGCCAGCAGCTCCGCGGGGACGGAAGAGACCCAGTACTTC. Translation gives CASSSAGTEETQYF.

The V call is TRBV10-1, the J call TRBJ2-7; a possible D gene is TRBD1 (5 bases). CDR1 and CDR2 from the germline V gene are WNHNN and SYGVQD (reference sequence). Trimming stripped 3 bases from V and 6 bases from J, with 12 bases between. CDR3 length equals 13 residues. The CDR3 bases are TGCGCCAGCAGTGACGCCAGGGCCGGCGAGCAGTACTTC. It translates to CASSDARAGEQYF.

This clonotype was recorded once. The V and J genes are TRBV12-3 or TRBV12-4 and TRBJ2-3, with 8 bases fitting TRBD2. Losses at the gene ends were 6 bases for V and 3 bases for J; bases not matched to a gene: 5. The CDR3 consists of 14 residues. The CDR3 coding sequence is TGTGCCAGCAGCCAGCGGGAGAGTACAGATACGCAGTATTTT. Translation: CASSQRESTDTQYF.

This clonotype has more than one count but fewer than ten. The chain uses TRBV5-1 and TRBJ1-1; 7 nucleotides agree with TRBD1. This CDR3 region has 17 residues. Germline V gives CDR1 SGHRS, CDR2 YFSETQ. V was clipped by 4 bases and J by 0 bases; unmatched bases: 12. The CDR3 region has the DNA TGCGCCAGCAGCGGGGGGAAACGACAGGGACTGAACACTGAAGCTTTCTTT. It codes for CASSGGKRQGLNTEAFF.

This chain joins TRBV4-3 and TRBJ2-5, with D perhaps matching TRBD1 or TRBD2 (5 bases each). The CDR3 totals 16 residues. Germline CDR1 and CDR2: LGHNA and YSLEER. Deletions cut 0 bases from V and 3 bases from J, with 14 bases between. The DNA for the CDR3 is TGCGCCAGCAGCCAAGAACGGGATAGACAGAAAGAGACCCAGTACTTC. Amino acids: CASSQERDRQKETQYF.

The genes are TRBV5-4 and TRBJ2-4; possibly TRBD1 for D (6 bases). Per the germline V gene, CDR1 is SGHNT and CDR2 is YYREEE (reference sequence). This CDR3 is 13 amino acids long. Trimming left V 3 bases short and J 12 bases short, with 16 bases between. This CDR3 reads CASSWDERGSQYF. CDR3 DNA sequence: TGTGCCAGCAGCTGGGATGAGAGGGGGAGTCAGTACTTC.

Concerning this clonotype: A much larger clone is a single base away; this may be a read error. Because it lacks the conserved phenylalanine or tryptophan at the end, this CDR3 is likely a read error. V and J are TRBV29-1 and TRBJ2-7, with D possibly being TRBD1 (5 bases). CDR3 length: 13 amino acids. Trimming cost V 1 base and J 2 bases, with 9 bases left between them. In germline, CDR1 is SQVTM, CDR2 ANQGSEA. The CDR3 region has the DNA TGCAGCGTTGAAGTCAAGGACACCTACGAGCAGTACTGC. Its protein product is CSVEVKDTYEQYC.

In regard to this clonotype: Given a much more abundant clone one base away, this may be a read error. V and J are TRBV20-1 and TRBJ1-5; D is unresolved. Germline V gives CDR1 DFQATT, CDR2 SNEGSKA (reference sequence). Trimming pared 2 bases from V and 7 bases from J, leaving 9 bases between. This CDR3 has 12 amino acids. CDR3 sequence reads: CSARIGIQPQHF. CDR3 nucleotides: TGCAGTGCTAGAATTGGGATCCAGCCCCAGCATTTT.

This chain connects TRBV27 to TRBJ2-3, with D possibly being TRBD2 (7 bases). Germline V CDR1 and CDR2: MNHEY, SMNVEV (reference sequence). The V gene lost 4 bases and the J gene lost 2 bases, with 22 bases spanning the gap. CDR3 size: 18 residues. The CDR3 sequence is CASSSLGWAGATTDTQYF. The CDR3, as DNA: TGTGCCAGCAGTTCCCTCGGGTGGGCGGGGGCCACCACAGATACGCAGTATTTT.

There are a few counts of this clonotype. V is TRBV9 and J is TRBJ2-5, with a weak D call TRBD1 (5 bases). V lost 0 bases and J lost 3, with 9 bases in between. Germline loops: CDR1 SGDLS, CDR2 YYNGEE. The CDR3 contains 14 residues. The CDR3 nucleotides are TGTGCCAGCAGCGTAGCTCCCAGGGAAGAGACCCAGTACTTC. Amino acid sequence: CASSVAPREETQYF.

J is TRBJ2-4 and V is TRBV18; possible D gene TRBD2, 5 bases. Between the trimmed V and J ends, which lost 1 base and 3 bases, there was a span of 10 bases. This CDR3 region has 15 residues. Germline assignment: CDR1 KGHSH and CDR2 LQKENI. CDR3 loop: CASSPLEAVKNIQYF. DNA for the CDR3: TGTGCCAGCTCACCACTGGAGGCTGTCAAAAACATTCAGTACTTC.

The CDR3 here is CASSSRSGAGELFF. In DNA, the CDR3 is TGCGCCAGCAGTAGCAGGAGTGGCGCCGGGGAGCTGTTTTTT. The chain combines TRBV10-1 with TRBJ2-2; D not resolved. Germline CDR1 and CDR2: WNHNN and SYGVQD (reference sequence). Trimming stripped 5 bases from V and 6 bases from J, with 13 bases between. The CDR3 totals 14 residues.

J is TRBJ2-4 and V is TRBV2; D is tentatively TRBD1 or TRBD2 (5 bases each). From germline, CDR1 is SNHLY and CDR2 FYNNEI. The ends were cut back, 6 bases at V and 13 bases at J, with 28 bases in the middle. The CDR3 covers 16 residues. Here the CDR3 reads CASSQPRGSGLNEQYF. The DNA of the CDR3 is TGTGCCAGCAGCCAACCCCGGGGCTCAGGGCTCAATGAGCAGTACTTC.

This clonotype was detected a few times. This sequence joins TRBV7-2 and TRBJ2-7; D is unresolved. Trimming took 5 bases from V and 2 from J, leaving 16 bases between them. Germline V gene sequence: CDR1 SGHTA, CDR2 FQGNSA. The CDR3 is 15 amino acids. The CDR3 nucleotides are TGTGCCAGCAGCCCCACGGGCAGTTCCACCTACGAGCAGTACTTC. It codes for CASSPTGSSTYEQYF.

The CDR3 sequence: CASSEAPGGKETQYF. In DNA, the CDR3 is TGTGCCAGCAGTGAAGCTCCAGGGGGCAAAGAGACCCAGTACTTC. The V and J genes are TRBV6-1 and TRBJ2-5, with 8 bases identical to TRBD1. V lost 0 bases and J lost 3; bases outside the gene matches: 3. Germline-derived CDR1 and CDR2 are MNHNS and SASEGT. The CDR3 loop spans 15 amino acids.